One sample yielded the 6 T cell receptor beta chains listed below, sequenced in a study of blood T cell repertoires in COVID-19. Produced via immunoSEQ multiplex PCR; TCRdb's table is partial and in-frame only. The sample has about 210,000 clones; about 90% are singletons. Specimen: peripheral blood. The origin of the receptors is a man aged 30-40 years with acute or convalescent COVID-19.

This chain uses TRBV6-6 with TRBJ1-6; 7 bases line up with TRBD1. Germline V gene sequence: CDR1 MNHNY, CDR2 SVGAGI (reference sequence). V was pared by 7 bases and J by 7 bases, with 7 bases of the junction left unmatched. The CDR3 is made up of 14 amino acids. The CDR3 coding sequence is TGTGCCAGCACCCAGGGGGTGTCCAATTCACCCCTCCACTTT. As protein: CASTQGVSNSPLHF.

A remark on this clone: Distinct nucleotide sequences in the sample also encode this CDR3. CDR3 DNA sequence: TGTGCCAGTAGTATTGGCCAGAACACTGAAGCTTTCTTT. This sequence encodes CASSIGQNTEAFF. The chain uses TRBV19 and TRBJ1-1; unclear D gene. There are 13 residues in the CDR3. Germline lookup yields CDR1 LNHDA and CDR2 SQIVND (reference sequence). The V end lost 3 bases, the J end lost 1 base, and 6 bases lay between the germline ends.

This rearrangement joins TRBV3-1 (or the pseudogene TRBV3-2) to TRBJ2-7; no clear D gene. The CDR3 totals 15 residues. Germline CDR1 reads LGHDT; CDR2 reads YNNKEL (reference sequence). V was cut by 0 bases and J by 2 bases, with 11 bases left in between. The CDR3 region is CASSQETRSPYEQYF. The CDR3 nucleotides read TGTGCCAGCAGCCAAGAAACTCGGTCACCCTACGAGCAGTACTTC.

The chain carries TRBV28 and TRBJ2-1; 8 bases map to TRBD1. This CDR3 contains 15 residues. Losses at the gene ends were 3 bases for V and 6 bases for J; bases not matched to a gene: 7. Per the germline V gene, CDR1 is MDHEN and CDR2 is SYDVKM. DNA of the CDR3: TGTGCCAGCAGTTTTTATCCGACAGGGGTCAATGAGCAGTTCTTC. Translated, it gives CASSFYPTGVNEQFF.

The chain links TRBV6-5 to TRBJ2-1; 10 bases map to TRBD2. Germline CDR1 and CDR2: MNHEY and SVGAGI. CDR3 length equals 15 residues. The V and J ends lost 6 bases and 8 bases, in that order; junction bases with no gene match: 10. The CDR3 DNA reads TGTGCCAGCAGCTACACCGGGACTAGCGTCGATGAGCAGTTCTTC. Residues: CASSYTGTSVDEQFF.

The chain carries TRBV6-1 and TRBJ1-2, with D possibly being TRBD1 (6 bases). CDR3 length equals 13 residues. Trimming removed 1 base at V and 8 bases at J, with 11 bases between. The germline CDR1 and CDR2 sequences are MNHNS and SASEGT. As DNA, the CDR3 is TGTGCCAGCAGTGAAGTACACAGGGAGGGCTACACCTTC. As protein: CASSEVHREGYTF.